Listed here are 25 T cell receptor beta chains from one sample, sequenced in a study of blood T cells in healthy people across ages (dated by TCRdb to between 2014 and 2017). The protocol used for the library was 5' RACE. The sample was run on an Illumina HiSeq 2500. A second about 7 to 12 cycle PCR used a sample-barcoded 5' primer and a J-beta primer mix. TCRdb's own reprocessing of the public reads used fastp at Q25 and MiXCR and kept productive beta chains. Rows with one shared CDR3 protein collapse into an entry with the most common genes and DNA. The sample profile shows 1 million to 1.2 million distinct CDR3 sequences; under 40% of them were found once. About an eighth of the sample is in the top ten clones. Sequencing input: blood. The receptors stem from a man younger than 35 in good health.

The chain has TRBV5-1 and TRBJ2-3, with 8 bases identical to TRBD1. Germline CDR1 reads SGHRS; CDR2 reads YFSETQ. The CDR3 sequence is 18 residues long. V lost 4 bases to trimming and J lost 0 bases; unmatched junction nucleotides: 13. The CDR3 reads CASSLLASGTGSTDTQYF. CDR3 DNA: TGCGCCAGCAGCCTGTTAGCCTCCGGGACAGGTAGCACAGATACGCAGTATTTT.

This chain uses TRBV12-3 or TRBV12-4 with TRBJ2-2; D is undetermined. V was clipped by 8 bases and J by 1 base, with 8 bases between them. The CDR3 contains 13 residues. The CDR3 sequence is CASYRGNTGELFF. DNA for the CDR3: TGTGCCAGCTACCGTGGGAACACCGGGGAGCTGTTTTTT.

This clonotype was seen many times. The chain links TRBV4-3 to TRBJ2-1; D uncertain. The CDR3 is 15 residues long. Germline CDR1 reads LGHNA; CDR2 reads YSLEER. The V end lost 0 bases, the J end lost 0 bases, and 6 bases lay between the germline ends. This CDR3 reads CASSQDRNSYNEQFF. The CDR3 DNA sequence: TGCGCCAGCAGCCAAGATCGAAACTCCTACAATGAGCAGTTCTTC.

Regarding this clonotype: A much larger clone differs from this one at a single base, so this may be a read error. The chain joins TRBV7-2 to TRBJ1-1, with D possibly matching TRBD1 (5 bases). The CDR3 sequence is 12 residues long. Germline lookup yields CDR1 SGHTA and CDR2 FQGNSA. The CDR3 region has the DNA TGTGCCAGCAGCTTTTCGGACACTGGAGCTTTCTTT. Translation: CASSFSDTGAFF.

With respect to this clonotype: One end of the junction fails to match germline, which may point to a read error. The chain combines TRBV12-3 or TRBV12-4 with TRBJ1-1; a weak D match, TRBD1 (5 bases). The CDR3 consists of 16 residues. The CDR3 here is CVSSTQVRGVSTEAFF. For the CDR3, the DNA is TGTGTCAGCAGCACTCAGGTCCGGGGGGTGAGCACTGAAGCTTTCTTT.

This clonotype was recorded a few times. V gene TRBV6-6 combines with J gene TRBJ1-2; TRBD1 agrees at 7 bases. The CDR3 consists of 14 residues. The germline CDR1 and CDR2 sequences are MNHNY and SVGAGI (reference sequence). The V and J ends lost 7 bases and 6 bases, in that order; junction bases with no gene match: 11. The CDR3 sequence: CASTLRTGGHGYTF. In DNA form, the CDR3 reads TGTGCCAGCACGTTACGGACAGGAGGCCATGGCTACACCTTC.

The gene calls are TRBV4-3 and TRBJ2-4, with a tentative D call TRBD1 (6 bases). The CDR3 spans 17 residues. Germline V gives CDR1 LGHNA, CDR2 YSLEER. Trimming removed 0 bases from V and 2 bases from J, with 14 bases in between. The CDR3 reads CASSQEERGRTKNIQYF. CDR3 nucleotides: TGCGCCAGCAGCCAAGAGGAGAGGGGGAGAACCAAAAACATTCAGTACTTC.

The chain has TRBV20-1 and TRBJ2-2; D uncertain. CDR3 length: 14 residues. V was clipped by 3 bases and J by 1 base, with 9 bases between them. CDR1 is DFQATT, CDR2 SNEGSKA, per germline (reference sequence). CDR3 in amino acids: CSASSTMNTGELFF. Written as DNA, the CDR3 is TGCAGTGCTAGCAGTACCATGAACACCGGGGAGCTGTTTTTT.

The chain couples TRBV24-1 to TRBJ2-2, with 9 bases identical to TRBD1. V shed 9 bases and J 4 bases; nucleotides not matched to a gene: 2. The CDR3 covers 13 residues. CDR1 is KGHDR and CDR2 is SFDVKD in the germline V gene. The CDR3 region is CATGTGTTGELFF. The CDR3 coding sequence is TGTGCCACCGGGACAGGGACCACCGGGGAGCTGTTTTTT.

This clonotype was counted only a few times. J is TRBJ1-2 and V is TRBV7-2; tentatively, D is TRBD1 (5 bases). CDR1 is SGHTA and CDR2 is FQGNSA in the germline V gene. The CDR3 runs 15 residues. V lost 4 bases and J 5 bases, leaving 17 bases between the germline ends. The CDR3 coding sequence is TGTGCCAGCAGCTCCGGGAGGCAGGGTCTATATGGCTACACCTTC. Translation gives CASSSGRQGLYGYTF. The full variable domain, its missing parts supplied by reference TRBV7-2 and TRBJ1-2, is GAGVSQSPSNKVTEKGKDVELRCDPISGHTALYWYRQSLGQGLEFLIYFQGNSAPDKSGLPSDRFSAERTGGSVSTLTIQRTQQEDSAVYLCASSSGRQGLYGYTFGSGTRLTVV.

The chain recombines TRBV20-1 with TRBJ2-3; 12 nucleotides align to TRBD1. This CDR3 has 16 residues. V lost 0 bases to trimming and J lost 4 bases; unmatched junction nucleotides: 5. Germline V lookup: CDR1 DFQATT, CDR2 SNEGSKA (reference sequence). DNA for the CDR3: TGCAGTGCTAGAGACTTGGGACAGGGGGCCCCAGATACGCAGTATTTT. It is translated as CSARDLGQGAPDTQYF.

This clonotype has a handful of counts. The CDR3 DNA is TGCAGCGTTGAGCAGGCCGCTCGGTATGGCTACACCTTC. Residues: CSVEQAARYGYTF. V is TRBV29-1 and J is TRBJ1-2; D unclear. Germline lookup yields CDR1 SQVTM and CDR2 ANQGSEA. The V end lost 3 bases, the J end lost 5 bases, and 13 bases lay between the germline ends. The CDR3 spans 13 residues.

The chain couples TRBV28 to TRBJ1-4; D gene unclear. The CDR3 extends over 17 amino acids. Germline V gene lookup returns CDR1 MDHEN and CDR2 SYDVKM. V dropped 6 bases and J dropped 8 bases, with 25 bases sitting between them. The CDR3 sequence is CASSKNYRRSIREKLFF. CDR3 bases: TGTGCCAGCAGCAAAAACTACCGACGGTCAATTCGGGAAAAACTGTTTTTT.

This clonotype showed up just a few times. The CDR3 nucleotides are TGTGCCAGCAGCTTAGGGGTAGCGGGGCCTTCGGGTACGCAGTATTTT. This sequence encodes CASSLGVAGPSGTQYF. The rearrangement uses TRBV11-2 and TRBJ2-3; TRBD2 matches at 8 bases. This CDR3 spans 16 amino acids. Looked up from germline, CDR1 is SGHAT and CDR2 is FQNNGV. V gave up 1 base and J gave up 8 bases; unmatched junction bases: 11.

CDR3 sequence: CASSSVGTENNEQFF. CDR3 bases: TGTGCCAGCAGTTCGGTCGGGACAGAGAACAATGAGCAGTTCTTC. The chain couples TRBV6-2 or TRBV6-3 to TRBJ2-1; 7 nucleotides line up with TRBD1. Trimming cost V 4 bases and J 5 bases; bases outside gene matches: 8. Germline assignment: CDR1 MNHEY and CDR2 SVGEGT. The CDR3 is 15 amino acids.

The V gene is TRBV9, the J gene TRBJ2-5; D gene uncertain. In germline, CDR1 is SGDLS, CDR2 YYNGEE. The CDR3 spans 12 residues. Trimming removed 5 bases at V and 4 bases at J, with 9 bases between. The CDR3 DNA reads TGTGCCAGCAGGAGAGTGGGAGAGACCCAGTACTTC. Translated: CASRRVGETQYF.

The gene calls are TRBV27 and TRBJ2-5, with 8 bases matching TRBD1. After removal of 5 bases from V and 2 bases from J, the junction contained 4 bases not matched to a gene. Germline V CDR1 and CDR2: MNHEY, SMNVEV (reference sequence). This CDR3 region has 14 residues. The CDR3 spells CASSVQGAQETQYF. In DNA form, the CDR3 reads TGTGCCAGCAGTGTCCAGGGGGCGCAAGAGACCCAGTACTTC.

The V call is TRBV4-1, the J call TRBJ2-4; D call uncertain. V was cut by 3 bases and J by 8 bases, with 8 bases left in between. The germline V gene encodes CDR1 MGHRA and CDR2 YSYEKL. CDR3 length: 12 residues. The CDR3 region has the DNA TGCGCCAGCAGCCAGCCGATGGACATTCAGTACTTC. This codes for CASSQPMDIQYF.

The J gene is TRBJ1-1, the V gene TRBV30; no clear D gene. This CDR3 region has 15 residues. V shed 1 base and J shed 0 bases, with 12 bases lying between them. Per germline, CDR1 GTSNPN and CDR2 SVGIG (reference sequence). The CDR3: CAWSEDGKMNTEAFF. Written as DNA, the CDR3 is TGTGCCTGGAGTGAAGACGGTAAGATGAACACTGAAGCTTTCTTT.

Turning to this clonotype: With a much larger clone just one base away, this may be a read error. The chain uses TRBV29-1 and TRBJ1-5, with D possibly matching TRBD1 (6 bases). The CDR3 runs 13 residues. CDR1 and CDR2 from the germline V gene are SQVTM and ANQGSEA. Trimming removed 6 bases from V and 6 bases from J, with 15 bases in between. The chain's CDR3 is CSVSTGPGQPQHF. CDR3 coding DNA: TGCAGCGTCTCAACAGGGCCTGGTCAGCCCCAGCATTTT.

V is TRBV29-1 and J is TRBJ1-1; no reliable D call. The germline V gene has CDR1 SQVTM and CDR2 ANQGSEA. The CDR3 consists of 12 residues. Trimming pared 4 bases from V and 4 bases from J, leaving 10 bases between. The CDR3 coding sequence is TGCAGCGTTGCCCTGTCGACCACTGAAGCTTTCTTT. It yields the protein CSVALSTTEAFF.

This clonotype has ten or more counts. CDR3 sequence reads: CASSPNVGLDGYTF. For the CDR3, the DNA is TGTGCCAGCAGCCCCAACGTTGGGTTGGATGGCTACACCTTC. The chain employs TRBV7-6 and TRBJ1-2; D gene uncertain. The CDR3 is 14 residues long. With 5 bases removed from V and 6 bases from J, the gap between germline ends came to 16 bases. CDR1 and CDR2 (germline): SGHVS, FNYEAQ.

J is TRBJ1-2 and V is TRBV6-5; a possible D gene is TRBD1 (5 bases). Germline CDR1 MNHEY, CDR2 SVGAGI. Trimming removed 4 bases from V and 7 bases from J, with 22 bases in between. This CDR3 is built from 16 residues. CDR3 DNA: TGTGCCAGCAGTTTGGGGGTCGCAGGAACAGTACCTGGCTACACCTTC. This sequence encodes CASSLGVAGTVPGYTF.

V gene TRBV12-3 or TRBV12-4 combines with J gene TRBJ1-1; no reliable D call. The V and J ends lost 3 bases and 3 bases respectively, with 11 bases between them. The CDR3 is 14 amino acids. For the CDR3, the DNA is TGTGCCAGCAGTTTGTTCCAGACGGACACTGAAGCTTTCTTT. It encodes CASSLFQTDTEAFF.

The rearrangement uses TRBV19 and TRBJ2-1; 7 bases line up with TRBD1. The CDR3 is made up of 15 amino acids. In germline, CDR1 is LNHDA, CDR2 SQIVND (reference sequence). The V segment lost 5 bases and the J segment 5 bases; nucleotides outside the gene matches: 9. The CDR3 here is CASSAKDRVHNEQFF. The DNA of the CDR3 is TGTGCCAGTAGTGCGAAAGACAGGGTCCACAATGAGCAGTTCTTC. Supplemented by reference TRBV19 and TRBJ2-1, the full variable domain reads DGGITQSPKYLFRKEGQNVTLSCEQNLNHDAMYWYRQDPGQGLRLIYYSQIVNDFQKGDIAEGYSVSREKKESFPLTVTSAQKNPTAFYLCASSAKDRVHNEQFFGPGTRLTVL.